The present T cell receptor (beta chain) was sequenced within a study of cytomegalovirus exposure and HLA in healthy donors. Study context: A previous analysis identified 95 million to 130 million unique TCR beta sequences derived from around 180 million T cells.

PCR involved 60 Vbeta and 13 Jbeta primers. Clones were sequenced by immunoSEQ multiplex PCR, and TCRdb holds only the in-frame ones, with some missing. The sample holds over 55,000 clones, roughly two thirds seen once. The CDR3 sequence is 16 residues long. Trimming removed 0 bases from V and 3 bases from J; junction bases left unmatched: 5. Germline V CDR1 and CDR2: SGHRS, YFSETQ. The sequence was obtained from a man in his forties in good health and CMV-seropositive. The chain joins TRBV5-1 to TRBJ2-3; 9 nucleotides agree with TRBD2. The sequenced sample consisted of PBMCs. The CDR3 sequence is CASSLVGSGSTDTQYF. In DNA form, the CDR3 reads TGCGCCAGCAGCTTGGTTGGTAGCGGGAGTACAGATACGCAGTATTTT.